This is a list of T cell receptor beta chains from one sample in a study of blood T cells in healthy people across ages. MiXCR was run by TCRdb on the 5' RACE reads, yielding one entry per CDR3 protein. Of 800,000 to 900,000 distinct CDR3 sequences listed, approximately 59% are singletons. Sequenced input: blood. These receptor sequences come from a man under 40 in good health. Both conserved end residues are part of each CDR3. A D gene is named only where the DNA matches it firmly. Clone size is stated in some rows and not others, as once, few, many or a class when expanded.

>TRBJ2-5|.|TRBV12-3/TRBV12-4|.
TGTGCCAGCAGTTATAGGGACGAGACCCAGTACTTC
CASSYRDETQYF
>TRBJ2-5|once|TRBV24-1|.
TGTGCCACCAGTGATGGAGAGACCCAGTACTTC
CATSDGETQYF
>TRBJ2-5|few|TRBV10-3|TRBD1
TGTGCCAGAAACTCCGGGACAGGGGAGGAGACCCAGTACTTC
CARNSGTGEETQYF
>TRBJ2-3|.|TRBV6-5|TRBD2
TGTGCCAGCAGAAGGACTAGCGGGGGGGCAACAGATACGCAGTATTTT
CASRRTSGGATDTQYF
>TRBJ2-3|.|TRBV2|.
TGTGCCAGCAACCCCCCAGGGCGATTCACAGATACGCAGTATTTT
CASNPPGRFTDTQYF
>TRBJ2-3|.|TRBV4-3|TRBD1
TGCGCCAGCAGCCAACATACAACAGGGGGCTATATGAATACGCAGTATTTT
CASSQHTTGGYMNTQYF
>TRBJ2-5|.|TRBV11-3|.
TGTGCCAGCAGCTTAGGAGGTGGGTCGATTCAAGAGACCCAGTACTTC
CASSLGGGSIQETQYF
>TRBJ2-1|.|TRBV19|TRBD2
TGTGCCAGTAGTATTCTTTCTTATGGACTAGCGGGGGGGGTAAATGAGCAGTTCTTC
CASSILSYGLAGGVNEQFF
>TRBJ2-1|.|TRBV24-1|TRBD2
TGTGCCACCAGTGATTTGCGGAGCGGGGGGAACCACAATGAGCAGTTCTTC
CATSDLRSGGNHNEQFF
>TRBJ2-1|once|TRBV7-2|.
TGTGCCAGCAGCGGCTCGGGGCGTGAGCAGTTCTTC
CASSGSGREQFF
>TRBJ2-7|few|TRBV4-3|.
TGCGCCAGCAGCCGGAGGGGGGCTATCTACGAGCAGTACTTC
CASSRRGAIYEQYF
>TRBJ2-3|.|TRBV11-2|.
TGTGCCAGCAGCCCGGGGACGTTTAAGGGCACGCAGTATTTT
CASSPGTFKGTQYF
>TRBJ1-1|few|TRBV7-2|TRBD1
TGTGCCAGCAGCCTGGACGGACAGGGGGTCTTCAAAGCTTTCTTT
CASSLDGQGVFKAFF
>TRBJ2-7|.|TRBV4-3|TRBD2
TGCGCCAGCAGCCAAAAGCGGGGGGGGCCCTACGAGCAGTACTTC
CASSQKRGGPYEQYF
>TRBJ2-5|.|TRBV6-5|.
TGTGCCAGCAGGTACGGGCAGAAAGAGACCCAGTACTTC
CASRYGQKETQYF
>TRBJ2-5|many|TRBV7-2|.
TGTGCCAGCAGCTTAGGAGGCTTGCGGGAGACCCAGTACTTC
CASSLGGLRETQYF
>TRBJ2-2|few|TRBV5-1|.
TGCGCCAGCAGCTCCCTAGGGGAGCTCAGGACCGGGGAGCTGTTTTTT
CASSSLGELRTGELFF
>TRBJ1-2|.|TRBV29-1|.
TGCAGCTCTTGGGGGGGGAAAGACTATGGCTACACCTTC
CSSWGGKDYGYTF
>TRBJ2-3|.|TRBV20-1|.
TGCAGTGCTAGTTCGGCGGGGCCCACAGATACGCAGTATTTT
CSASSAGPTDTQYF
>TRBJ2-6|few|TRBV15|.
TGTGCCACCAGCAGAGAGGCCGGGGCCAACGTCCTGACTTTC
CATSREAGANVLTF
>TRBJ2-7|few|TRBV27|.
TGTGCCAGCAGTCCCAACCGAGCCTACGAGCAGTACTTC
CASSPNRAYEQYF
>TRBJ2-3|.|TRBV20-1|TRBD2
TGCAGTGCTAGGGGCTTTGCGGGGGGGCGACATACGCAGTATTTT
CSARGFAGGRHTQYF
>TRBJ2-5|.|TRBV18|TRBD1
TGTGCCAGCTCACCGGGACAGCAGGAAGAGACCCAGTACTTC
CASSPGQQEETQYF
>TRBJ2-5|.|TRBV5-1|.
TGCGCCAGCAGGATGGAGGAAGAGACCCAGTACTTC
CASRMEEETQYF
>TRBJ2-3|.|TRBV6-2/TRBV6-3|.
TGTGCCAGCAGTTTCGTGGGGGCCGGCACAGATACGCAGTATTTT
CASSFVGAGTDTQYF
>TRBJ2-3|.|TRBV6-6|.
TGTGCCAGCAGTGCCCTCCCCCTTACGCAGTATTTT
CASSALPLTQYF
>TRBJ2-2|.|TRBV4-2|.
TGTGCCAGCAGCCGAGGGATGGACGGGGAGCTGTTTTTT
CASSRGMDGELFF
>TRBJ2-2|.|TRBV5-1|.
TGCGCCAGCAGGAGAGGGGCGGACACCGGGGAGCTGTTTTTT
CASRRGADTGELFF
>TRBJ2-1|.|TRBV28|.
TGTGCCAGCAGTCAATCCCCCGGGAGAAACAATGAGCAGTTCTTC
CASSQSPGRNNEQFF
>TRBJ2-1|once|TRBV4-3|.
TGCGCCAGCAGCCTATATTTAACCGGACAGACGAGCTGGAATGAGCAGTTCTTC
CASSLYLTGQTSWNEQFF
>TRBJ2-1|.|TRBV3-1|.
TGTGCCAGCAGCCAGGAACATAAGATGCAGTTCTTC
CASSQEHKMQFF
>TRBJ1-1|few|TRBV29-1|.
TGCAGCGTGGGGGGGCTGGTTACTGAAGCTTTCTTT
CSVGGLVTEAFF
>TRBJ1-2|.|TRBV6-5|.
TGTGCCAGCAGCAATCGACCGGGCGGTGGCTACACCTTC
CASSNRPGGGYTF
>TRBJ2-1|.|TRBV3-1|TRBD2
TGTGCCAGCAGCCAAAGGGGCGGGGGGGCCCCAGGGTACAATGAGCAGTTCTTC
CASSQRGGGAPGYNEQFF
>TRBJ2-3|.|TRBV7-2|TRBD1
TGTGCCAGCAGCCGTGACAGGGGGTCAGATACGCAGTATTTT
CASSRDRGSDTQYF
>TRBJ1-1|.|TRBV29-1|.
TGCAGCGTCCCCAGAGAGACAGTGGGGGGCACTGAAGCTTTCTTT
CSVPRETVGGTEAFF
>TRBJ2-1|.|TRBV6-2/TRBV6-3|.
TGTGCCACCAGCATTTCACATGGTGAAGGGGGTCCCTACAATGAGCAGTTCTTC
CATSISHGEGGPYNEQFF
>TRBJ2-1|.|TRBV18|TRBD1
TGTGCCAGCTCACCGACTCCCGGGACAGTCTACAATGAGCAGTTCTTC
CASSPTPGTVYNEQFF
>TRBJ2-1|.|TRBV6-5|TRBD2
TGTGCCAGTTGGGTTAGCGGGGGCCATGGCAATGAGCAGTTCTTC
CASWVSGGHGNEQFF
>TRBJ2-7|.|TRBV7-2|.
TGTGCCAGCAGCCCCGCCACGGGCAGCCCTCGCTCCTACGAGCAGTACTTC
CASSPATGSPRSYEQYF
>TRBJ2-4|few|TRBV4-3|.
TGCGCCAGCAGCCAAGAAGGGGCTAGCGACGCCAAAAACATTCAGTACTTC
CASSQEGASDAKNIQYF
>TRBJ2-3|.|TRBV27|TRBD1
TGTGCCAGCAGTTTATCGCGACGAGGGACAGGGGGAACAGATACGCAGTATTTT
CASSLSRRGTGGTDTQYF
>TRBJ2-5|few|TRBV18|TRBD2
TGTGCCAGCAGTGCCACGGGGGGGAGAGAGACCCAGTACTTC
CASSATGGRETQYF
>TRBJ1-6|.|TRBV6-6|.
TGTGCCAGCAGTTACTCGAACCGGTTCTATAATTCACCCCTCCACTTT
CASSYSNRFYNSPLHF
>TRBJ2-3|.|TRBV4-2|.
TGTGCCAGCAACAATAATCCGGGAGCTAGCACAGATACGCAGTATTTT
CASNNNPGASTDTQYF
>TRBJ1-1|.|TRBV5-1|.
TGCGCCAGCAGCTTGGCCGTGCTGAGGGCCCAGAACACTGAAGCTTTCTTT
CASSLAVLRAQNTEAFF
>TRBJ2-1|.|TRBV7-2|TRBD2
TGTGCCAGCAGCCGCACTAAAGCGGGGGGAATCGTCGCCTACAATGAGCAGTTCTTC
CASSRTKAGGIVAYNEQFF
>TRBJ2-2|.|TRBV20-1|TRBD1
TGCAGTGCTAAAGGGGGCAGGGGCACCGGGGAGCTGTTTTTT
CSAKGGRGTGELFF
>TRBJ2-3|.|TRBV5-1|TRBD2
TGCGCCAGCAGCCCACTAGCGGCGGGGGGCGATACGCAGTATTTT
CASSPLAAGGDTQYF
>TRBJ2-5|.|TRBV10-3|TRBD2
TGTGCCATCAGTGAACCTCGGACTAGCGGGGGAGAGACCCAGTACTTC
CAISEPRTSGGETQYF
>TRBJ1-5|.|TRBV7-9|TRBD1
TGTGCCAGCAGCCAACAGGGGGCCCCTCAGCCCCAGCATTTT
CASSQQGAPQPQHF
>TRBJ2-5|few|TRBV15|TRBD2
TGTGCCACCAGTACTAGCGGGGGACACCAAGAGACCCAGTACTTC
CATSTSGGHQETQYF
>TRBJ1-5|.|TRBV7-2|TRBD1
TGTGCCAGCAGCTTAGGGGTCAGGGGGCAAAATCAGCCCCAGCATTTT
CASSLGVRGQNQPQHF
>TRBJ2-1|.|TRBV7-2|.
TGTGCCAGCAGCTTAGCGCTAGGGTGGCAGGGACTTTACAATGAGCAGTTCTTC
CASSLALGWQGLYNEQFF
>TRBJ1-5|few|TRBV7-9|.
TGTGCCAGCAGAGCAGGGGAAGATCAGCCCCAGCATTTT
CASRAGEDQPQHF
>TRBJ1-2|few|TRBV7-8|.
TGTGCCAGCAGCTTATTGCGACAGGACTTACGCGGCTACACCTTC
CASSLLRQDLRGYTF
>TRBJ2-3|.|TRBV5-1|TRBD2
TGCGCCAGCAGCTCAATTCCCGGGACTAGCGGGCGCACAGATACGCAGTATTTT
CASSSIPGTSGRTDTQYF
>TRBJ1-2|.|TRBV4-3|.
TGCGCCAGCAGCCAAGATCTGGCAGGGGATAACTATGGCTACACCTTC
CASSQDLAGDNYGYTF
>TRBJ2-5|.|TRBV6-5|TRBD2
TGTGCCAGCAGTACTAGCGACCCTCGGGAGACCCAGTACTTC
CASSTSDPRETQYF